Following are 5 T cell receptor beta chains from one sample sequenced in a study of T-cell reconstitution after alpha-beta-depleted transplantation in children. Using unique molecular identifiers, the investigators prepared the TCRbeta library. TCRdb reprocessed the PCR reads with MiXCR, giving one entry per CDR3 protein. The sample has around 200,000 distinct CDR3 sequences, approximately 15% seen once. This specimen consisted of PBMCs, mostly from graft donor cells, obtained 360 days after TCRalphabeta/CD19-depleted stem cell transplant. The receptors originated from a male patient between 2 and 9 years old who had a stem cell transplant for acute lymphoblastic leukemia, so the T cells may come from the graft donor.

The chain is built from TRBV7-7 and TRBJ2-3; the D gene could be TRBD1 or TRBD2 (5 bases each). V lost 5 bases and J lost 7, with 19 bases in between. Germline V gene lookup returns CDR1 SSHAT and CDR2 FNYEAQ (reference sequence). The CDR3 is 15 amino acids. CDR3 DNA sequence: TGTGCCAGCAGCCCGGACCGGGGCCTGGCTTATACGCAGTATTTT. Its protein product is CASSPDRGLAYTQYF.

The chain is built from TRBV18 and TRBJ2-7, with TRBD2 matching 9 bases. From germline, CDR1 is KGHSH and CDR2 LQKENI. The CDR3 spans 17 residues. After removal of 0 bases from V and 0 bases from J, the junction contained 6 bases not matched to a gene. This chain's CDR3 is CASSPPLTRGGSYEQYF. The CDR3 DNA sequence: TGTGCCAGCTCACCACCGTTGACGCGGGGGGGCTCCTACGAGCAGTACTTC. The complete variable domain, with remaining parts taken from reference TRBV18 and TRBJ2-7, reads NAGVMQNPRHLVRRRGQEARLRCSPMKGHSHVYWYRQLPEEGLKFMVYLQKENIIDESGMPKERFSAEFPKEGPSILRIQQVVRGDSAAYFCASSPPLTRGGSYEQYFGPGTRLTVT.

The table lists this clonotype with a few counts. The genes are TRBV6-1 and TRBJ2-2, with unresolved D. With 4 bases removed from V and 3 bases from J, the gap between germline ends came to 6 bases. Germline V CDR1 and CDR2: MNHNS, SASEGT. The CDR3 extends over 13 amino acids. CDR3 sequence reads: CASSAIYTGELFF. The CDR3 region has the DNA TGTGCCAGCAGTGCGATCTACACCGGGGAGCTGTTTTTT.

This clonotype was seen repeatedly, ten times or more. The rearrangement links TRBV12-3 or TRBV12-4 to TRBJ1-2; 10 bases map to TRBD1. The CDR3 totals 13 residues. Germline trimming cut 6 bases from V and 2 bases from J; bases unmatched to any gene: 0. The CDR3 is CASRGQGNYGYTF. The CDR3 nucleotides are TGTGCCAGCAGGGGACAGGGGAACTATGGCTACACCTTC.

The V and J genes are TRBV5-5 and TRBJ1-2; 10 bases align to TRBD1. V trimming: 1 base; J trimming: 2 bases; junction bases outside the gene matches: 8. This CDR3 has 17 residues. Per germline, CDR1 SGHKS and CDR2 YYEKEE (reference sequence). CDR3 DNA sequence: TGTGCCAGCAGCTTGTCCGGGACAGGGGAGAGGAACTATGGCTACACCTTC. It translates to CASSLSGTGERNYGYTF. The full variable domain, in which reference TRBV5-5 and TRBJ1-2 provide the parts outside the CDR3, is DAGVTQSPTHLIKTRGQQVTLRCSPISGHKSVSWYQQVLGQGPQFIFQYYEKEERGRGNFPDRFSARQFPNYSSELNVNALLLGDSALYLCASSLSGTGERNYGYTFGSGTRLTVV.